This T cell receptor beta chain was found in a study of blood T cell repertoires in COVID-19. V was shortened by 6 bases and J by 0 bases, with 11 bases between the two germline ends. This CDR3 comprises 15 residues. Per germline, CDR1 SNHLY and CDR2 FYNNEI. Measured with immunoSEQ multiplex PCR; TCRdb has only the in-frame clones, and not every one. This repertoire shows 410,000 or so clones, just over 85% found once; its top ten account for under 1.5%. The sequenced sample consisted of peripheral blood. V gene TRBV2 combines with J gene TRBJ2-2; D is perhaps TRBD2 (6 bases). The TCR was taken from a woman between 25 and 40 years old with active or convalescent COVID-19. The chain's CDR3 is CASRDRLANTGELFF. CDR3 DNA: TGTGCCAGCAGGGACCGACTAGCGAACACCGGGGAGCTGTTTTTT.